Listed below are T cell receptor beta chains from one sample, sequenced in a study of T cell repertoires in cytomegalovirus infection. Antigen specificity for these receptors is unknown. TCRdb re-analysed the reads in MiXCR, keeping a single row per CDR3 protein. The sample has approximately 70,000 distinct CDR3 sequences; 20% to 25% are singletons. Here the sequenced sample was CD8+ T cells from cultured PBMCs, taken from culture after CMV antigen stimulation. The receptors stem from a human donor in good health (CMV status not recorded). Some clones in this sample may be carry-over from other donors' samples. CDR3s include the opening cysteine and the closing phenylalanine or tryptophan. The order of the fields is clone size, D gene, J gene, CDR3 length, V gene, CDR3 DNA, CDR3 protein. The D gene is left open where the match is weak. Not all rows give a size; the values are once, few, many and, for expanded clones, a class.

clone_size: few
d_call: TRBD1
j_call: TRBJ2-7
cdr3_length: 12
v_call: TRBV7-2
cdr3_nt: TGTGCCAGCAGCTTAGGGGACAGGGAGCAGTACTTC
cdr3_aa: CASSLGDREQYF

clone_size: few
d_call: .
j_call: TRBJ2-7
cdr3_length: 10
v_call: TRBV6-2/TRBV6-3
cdr3_nt: TGTGCCGGGGGTGAGGGCGAGCAGTACTTC
cdr3_aa: CAGGEGEQYF

clone_size: .
d_call: TRBD1
j_call: TRBJ2-1
cdr3_length: 14
v_call: TRBV6-1
cdr3_nt: TGTGCCAGCAGTGATCAGGGGGCGTTCAATGAGCAGTTCTTC
cdr3_aa: CASSDQGAFNEQFF

clone_size: few
d_call: .
j_call: TRBJ2-5
cdr3_length: 16
v_call: TRBV6-2/TRBV6-3
cdr3_nt: TGTGCCAGCAGTTTCGATTTTTTGCAGGGTGGAGAGACCCAGTACTTC
cdr3_aa: CASSFDFLQGGETQYF

clone_size: .
d_call: TRBD1
j_call: TRBJ2-1
cdr3_length: 16
v_call: TRBV7-2
cdr3_nt: TGTGCCAGCAGCTCGACCCCGGGACAGGGTACCAATGAGCAGTTCTTC
cdr3_aa: CASSSTPGQGTNEQFF

clone_size: few
d_call: .
j_call: TRBJ2-7
cdr3_length: 12
v_call: TRBV30
cdr3_nt: TGTGCCTGGAGTGTAGACCAGGCTTGGCAGTACTTC
cdr3_aa: CAWSVDQAWQYF

clone_size: few
d_call: .
j_call: TRBJ1-2
cdr3_length: 14
v_call: TRBV28
cdr3_nt: TGTGCCAGCAGTTTTTGGCAGGGGCTTTATGGCTACACCTTC
cdr3_aa: CASSFWQGLYGYTF

clone_size: .
d_call: .
j_call: TRBJ1-1
cdr3_length: 14
v_call: TRBV27
cdr3_nt: TGTGCCAGCAGTCTAGCCCGTTCTGGGACTGAAGCTTTCTTT
cdr3_aa: CASSLARSGTEAFF

clone_size: many
d_call: .
j_call: TRBJ1-2
cdr3_length: 16
v_call: TRBV9
cdr3_nt: TGTGCCAGCACCCCTGGAACGACACCCACTAACTATGGCTACACCTTC
cdr3_aa: CASTPGTTPTNYGYTF

clone_size: .
d_call: .
j_call: TRBJ2-3
cdr3_length: 13
v_call: TRBV20-1
cdr3_nt: TGCAGTGCTAAGAGAAGCGGGACAGATACGCAGTATTTT
cdr3_aa: CSAKRSGTDTQYF

clone_size: .
d_call: .
j_call: TRBJ1-1
cdr3_length: 14
v_call: TRBV11-3
cdr3_nt: TGTGCCAGCAGCTTAGGACATACGAACACTGAAGCTTTCTTT
cdr3_aa: CASSLGHTNTEAFF

clone_size: few
d_call: .
j_call: TRBJ1-2
cdr3_length: 18
v_call: TRBV6-5
cdr3_nt: TGTGCCAGCTACCCTGGGATGCGGGGGAGCTGGCCTAACTATGGCTACACCTTC
cdr3_aa: CASYPGMRGSWPNYGYTF

clone_size: many
d_call: TRBD2
j_call: TRBJ2-7
cdr3_length: 17
v_call: TRBV5-4
cdr3_nt: TGTGCCAGCAGCACTTGGGCTAGCGGGGGCCGCGCCTACGAGCAGTACTTC
cdr3_aa: CASSTWASGGRAYEQYF

clone_size: many
d_call: TRBD2
j_call: TRBJ2-1
cdr3_length: 16
v_call: TRBV2
cdr3_nt: TGTGCCAGCAGCCCAGGACTAGTTTCTTCCTACAATGAGCAGTTCTTC
cdr3_aa: CASSPGLVSSYNEQFF

clone_size: .
d_call: TRBD2
j_call: TRBJ2-3
cdr3_length: 15
v_call: TRBV27
cdr3_nt: TGTGCCAGTCGAGCGGGGGGGAGGGGCCCAGATACGCAGTATTTT
cdr3_aa: CASRAGGRGPDTQYF

clone_size: few
d_call: .
j_call: TRBJ1-5
cdr3_length: 14
v_call: TRBV7-6
cdr3_nt: TGTGCCAGCAGCTTAGGCGATGGCAATCAGCCCCAGCATTTT
cdr3_aa: CASSLGDGNQPQHF

clone_size: few
d_call: TRBD1
j_call: TRBJ1-2
cdr3_length: 14
v_call: TRBV6-1
cdr3_nt: TGTGCCAGCAGTGAAGTTGGGACAGGATATGGCTACACCTTC
cdr3_aa: CASSEVGTGYGYTF

clone_size: .
d_call: .
j_call: TRBJ2-1
cdr3_length: 17
v_call: TRBV7-9
cdr3_nt: TGTGCCAGCAGCGATAGGGGACGGGGGCCCCACTACAATGAGCAGTTCTTC
cdr3_aa: CASSDRGRGPHYNEQFF

clone_size: many
d_call: TRBD2
j_call: TRBJ2-1
cdr3_length: 17
v_call: TRBV5-5
cdr3_nt: TGTGCCAGCAGCAAATCTAGCGGGGGGGCCAACCACAATGAGCAGTTCTTC
cdr3_aa: CASSKSSGGANHNEQFF

clone_size: few
d_call: TRBD1
j_call: TRBJ2-7
cdr3_length: 13
v_call: TRBV7-2
cdr3_nt: TGTGTCAGCAGCCTAACAGGGGGCTCCGAGCAGTACTTC
cdr3_aa: CVSSLTGGSEQYF

clone_size: many
d_call: TRBD1
j_call: TRBJ1-2
cdr3_length: 14
v_call: TRBV7-2
cdr3_nt: TGTGCCAGCAGCTTAGGAGGGGGCACGCGGGGCTACACCTTC
cdr3_aa: CASSLGGGTRGYTF

clone_size: few
d_call: TRBD1
j_call: TRBJ1-2
cdr3_length: 13
v_call: TRBV10-3
cdr3_nt: TGTGCCATCAGCTCAACGACAGGGGAGGGCTACACCTTC
cdr3_aa: CAISSTTGEGYTF

clone_size: .
d_call: .
j_call: TRBJ1-2
cdr3_length: 14
v_call: TRBV4-3
cdr3_nt: TGCGCCAGCAGCCAAGGGACAGTAAACTATGGCTACACCTTC
cdr3_aa: CASSQGTVNYGYTF

clone_size: .
d_call: .
j_call: TRBJ1-2
cdr3_length: 12
v_call: TRBV7-9
cdr3_nt: TGTGCCAGCAGCATCCCTAGGGATGGCTACACCTTC
cdr3_aa: CASSIPRDGYTF

clone_size: .
d_call: .
j_call: TRBJ2-6
cdr3_length: 14
v_call: TRBV7-8
cdr3_nt: TGTGCCAGCAGCGCAGGAGACGGGGCCAACGTCCTGACTTTC
cdr3_aa: CASSAGDGANVLTF

clone_size: few
d_call: .
j_call: TRBJ2-1
cdr3_length: 14
v_call: TRBV12-3/TRBV12-4
cdr3_nt: TGTGCCAGCAGTTTAGTGACAGCTAGGGATGAGCAGTTCTTC
cdr3_aa: CASSLVTARDEQFF

clone_size: .
d_call: .
j_call: TRBJ2-7
cdr3_length: 13
v_call: TRBV5-6
cdr3_nt: TGTGCCAGCAGTTTCGGGAGTCCCTACGAGCAGTACTTC
cdr3_aa: CASSFGSPYEQYF

clone_size: .
d_call: TRBD1
j_call: TRBJ1-1
cdr3_length: 16
v_call: TRBV6-5
cdr3_nt: TGTGCCAGCAGCCTAACCCTCAGGGGGCGATATGCTGAAGCTTTCTTT
cdr3_aa: CASSLTLRGRYAEAFF

clone_size: few
d_call: .
j_call: TRBJ1-5
cdr3_length: 15
v_call: TRBV7-2
cdr3_nt: TGTGCCAGCAGCTTAGATCGGGGGGTGGGACAGCCCCAGCATTTT
cdr3_aa: CASSLDRGVGQPQHF

clone_size: .
d_call: .
j_call: TRBJ2-3
cdr3_length: 13
v_call: TRBV27
cdr3_nt: TGTGCCAGCAGTTTAAATCCGATAGATACGCAGTATTTT
cdr3_aa: CASSLNPIDTQYF

clone_size: few
d_call: TRBD1
j_call: TRBJ1-1
cdr3_length: 16
v_call: TRBV5-6
cdr3_nt: TGTGCCAGCAGCTTCGGAGGACAGGGGTTGAACACTGAAGCTTTCTTT
cdr3_aa: CASSFGGQGLNTEAFF

clone_size: .
d_call: TRBD1
j_call: TRBJ1-2
cdr3_length: 14
v_call: TRBV28
cdr3_nt: TGTGCCAGCAGTTTCATACAGGGGGCCTATGGCTACACCTTC
cdr3_aa: CASSFIQGAYGYTF

clone_size: few
d_call: .
j_call: TRBJ2-2
cdr3_length: 11
v_call: TRBV7-2
cdr3_nt: TGTGCCAGCACCGTAACCGGGGAGCTGTTTTTT
cdr3_aa: CASTVTGELFF

clone_size: .
d_call: TRBD1
j_call: TRBJ2-7
cdr3_length: 13
v_call: TRBV4-1
cdr3_nt: TGCGCCAGCAGCCAAGTACAGGGGAACGAGCAGTACTTC
cdr3_aa: CASSQVQGNEQYF

clone_size: few
d_call: .
j_call: TRBJ2-7
cdr3_length: 11
v_call: TRBV10-3
cdr3_nt: TGTGCCATCAGTGACGAGTACGAGCAGTACTTC
cdr3_aa: CAISDEYEQYF

clone_size: few
d_call: .
j_call: TRBJ1-6
cdr3_length: 12
v_call: TRBV28
cdr3_nt: TGTGCCAGCACCTGGGGATCAGAGGCCCTCCACTTT
cdr3_aa: CASTWGSEALHF

clone_size: few
d_call: TRBD2
j_call: TRBJ2-7
cdr3_length: 14
v_call: TRBV4-3
cdr3_nt: TGCGCCAGCAGCCTAGGGCTAGCGGGGTACGAGCAGTACTTC
cdr3_aa: CASSLGLAGYEQYF

clone_size: .
d_call: .
j_call: TRBJ2-7
cdr3_length: 14
v_call: TRBV4-3
cdr3_nt: TGCGCCAGCAGCCACCCGGACGGCTCCTACGAGCAGTACTTC
cdr3_aa: CASSHPDGSYEQYF

clone_size: few
d_call: .
j_call: TRBJ1-2
cdr3_length: 14
v_call: TRBV7-9
cdr3_nt: TGTGCCAGCAGCTACGACTATCCTGGCTATGGCTACACCTTC
cdr3_aa: CASSYDYPGYGYTF

clone_size: .
d_call: .
j_call: TRBJ1-1
cdr3_length: 12
v_call: TRBV30
cdr3_nt: TGTGCCTGGAGTGTACAGGGAGTTGAAGCTTTCTTT
cdr3_aa: CAWSVQGVEAFF

clone_size: few
d_call: .
j_call: TRBJ1-1
cdr3_length: 8
v_call: TRBV12-3/TRBV12-4
cdr3_nt: TGTGCCAGCAGTTTAAGGGCTTTT
cdr3_aa: CASSLRAF

clone_size: .
d_call: .
j_call: TRBJ2-7
cdr3_length: 13
v_call: TRBV7-8
cdr3_nt: TGTGCCAGCAGCTTGCAGGGGCAGGGCGAGCAGTACTTC
cdr3_aa: CASSLQGQGEQYF

clone_size: .
d_call: .
j_call: TRBJ1-2
cdr3_length: 14
v_call: TRBV12-3/TRBV12-4
cdr3_nt: TGTGCCAGCAGTTCCGCCCCGGGGGCCGTAGGCTACACCTTC
cdr3_aa: CASSSAPGAVGYTF

clone_size: .
d_call: .
j_call: TRBJ1-1
cdr3_length: 16
v_call: TRBV4-3
cdr3_nt: TGCGCCAGCAGCCAAGAACAGACTCAAACGGGGACTGAAGCTTTCTTT
cdr3_aa: CASSQEQTQTGTEAFF

clone_size: few
d_call: TRBD2
j_call: TRBJ2-7
cdr3_length: 15
v_call: TRBV7-8
cdr3_nt: TGTGCCAGCAGCTTGACTAGCGGAACCTCCTACGAGCAGTACTTC
cdr3_aa: CASSLTSGTSYEQYF

clone_size: .
d_call: TRBD1
j_call: TRBJ2-5
cdr3_length: 14
v_call: TRBV7-2
cdr3_nt: TGTGCCAGCATCTTAGTCGGCAGGGGGGAGACCCAGTACTTC
cdr3_aa: CASILVGRGETQYF

clone_size: many
d_call: .
j_call: TRBJ1-1
cdr3_length: 14
v_call: TRBV7-9
cdr3_nt: TGTGCCAGCAGCTCCCAGGACACGAACACTGAAGCTTTCTTT
cdr3_aa: CASSSQDTNTEAFF

clone_size: few
d_call: TRBD1
j_call: TRBJ1-4
cdr3_length: 18
v_call: TRBV7-6
cdr3_nt: TGTGCCAGCAGCGGCCGGGACAGGGATACTCCAACTAATGAAAAACTGTTTTTT
cdr3_aa: CASSGRDRDTPTNEKLFF

clone_size: .
d_call: TRBD1
j_call: TRBJ1-1
cdr3_length: 11
v_call: TRBV2
cdr3_nt: TGTGCCAGCAGTGCAGGGGGCGAACCTTTCTTT
cdr3_aa: CASSAGGEPFF

clone_size: .
d_call: .
j_call: TRBJ1-1
cdr3_length: 12
v_call: TRBV6-5
cdr3_nt: TGTGCCAGCAGTAGATTTAGCACTGAAGCTTTCTTT
cdr3_aa: CASSRFSTEAFF

clone_size: .
d_call: TRBD1
j_call: TRBJ2-1
cdr3_length: 16
v_call: TRBV5-5
cdr3_nt: TGTGCCAGCAGCTTGCGGGACAGGGGAACCTACAATGAGCAGTTCTTC
cdr3_aa: CASSLRDRGTYNEQFF

clone_size: .
d_call: .
j_call: TRBJ1-1
cdr3_length: 14
v_call: TRBV27
cdr3_nt: TGTGCCAGCAGCCTCCGGGGGCGGGGAGAGGAAGCTTTCTTT
cdr3_aa: CASSLRGRGEEAFF